Below are 8 T cell receptor beta chains sequenced from a single sample in a study of shared clonotypes between healthy human individuals. Some clones are missing from TCRdb's copy, which holds only in-frame ones; the method was immunoSEQ multiplex PCR. The sample records 2 million to 3 million clones, about 92% being singletons. Sample: naive CD4+ T cells sorted from blood. Regarding subset: CD45RA+ positively selected. Source of these receptors: a man aged 18 to 30 in good health.

Comment on this clone: One end of the junction is discordant with germline, which a read error may explain. V and J are TRBV5-4 and TRBJ2-1, with 7 bases lining up with TRBD2. Looked up from germline, CDR1 is SGHNT and CDR2 is YYREEE (reference sequence). The CDR3 loop spans 15 amino acids. The CDR3 DNA follows: TGTGCCAGCAACTTGGGCGGGAGCTCCTACAATGAGCAGTTCTTC. Protein: CASNLGGSSYNEQFF.

DNA of the CDR3: TGTGCCAGCAGTCGAAGAGCGGGAGGGCCCCACGAGCAGTACTTC. As protein: CASSRRAGGPHEQYF. The chain employs TRBV6-5 and TRBJ2-7, with 10 bases that match TRBD2. V lost 5 bases to trimming and J lost 5 bases; unmatched junction nucleotides: 9. The CDR3 contains 15 residues. CDR1 and CDR2 (germline): MNHEY, SVGAGI.

On this clone: Other nucleotide sequences from this sample produce the same CDR3. The V gene is TRBV29-1, the J gene TRBJ1-3, with a weak D call TRBD1 (5 bases). V lost 6 bases and J 0 bases, leaving 9 bases between the germline ends. This CDR3 contains 13 residues. Germline V gives CDR1 SQVTM, CDR2 ANQGSEA. This CDR3 reads CSVGTVSGNTIYF. The CDR3 coding sequence is TGCAGCGTAGGGACGGTCTCTGGAAACACCATATATTTT.

The chain combines TRBV6-1 with TRBJ1-6, with 8 bases that match TRBD1. The CDR3 consists of 14 residues. V trimming: 4 bases; J trimming: 8 bases; junction bases outside the gene matches: 4. Germline-derived CDR1 and CDR2 are MNHNS and SASEGT. The CDR3 DNA follows: TGTGCCAGCAGTGTAGGACAGGGATATTCACCCCTCCACTTT. This sequence encodes CASSVGQGYSPLHF.

The chain carries TRBV19 and TRBJ1-1; 7 nucleotides line up with TRBD1. The V gene's germline CDR1 is LNHDA and CDR2 SQIVND (reference sequence). V lost 5 bases to trimming and J lost 1 base; unmatched junction nucleotides: 7. This CDR3 comprises 15 residues. CDR3 loop: CASSHGPGGNTEAFF. The CDR3 DNA is TGTGCCAGTAGTCACGGCCCAGGGGGGAACACTGAAGCTTTCTTT.

V is TRBV5-4 and J is TRBJ2-5; 8 positions match TRBD2. With V trimmed by 4 bases and J by 4 bases, 12 bases remained unmatched. The length of the CDR3 is 16 residues. Germline V gives CDR1 SGHNT, CDR2 YYREEE (reference sequence). CDR3 sequence (DNA): TGTGCCAGCAGCCTACGCAACACCGGGAGGGGAGAGACCCAGTACTTC. Protein product: CASSLRNTGRGETQYF.

This clone has more than one count but fewer than ten. This chain links TRBV5-6 with TRBJ1-1; the match to TRBD1 covers 9 bases. The CDR3 loop spans 14 amino acids. V lost 5 bases and J lost 0; bases outside the gene matches: 2. Germline CDR1 reads SGHDT; CDR2 reads YYEEEE. CDR3 nucleotides: TGTGCCAGCAGTCGGGACAGGGTGAACACTGAAGCTTTCTTT. This gives the protein CASSRDRVNTEAFF.

A few counts support this clone. The rearrangement links TRBV5-1 to TRBJ2-7; D may be TRBD1 or TRBD2 (6 bases each). The CDR3 extends over 15 amino acids. Germline assignment: CDR1 SGHRS and CDR2 YFSETQ. V was clipped by 4 bases and J by 4 bases, with 18 bases between them. The DNA for the CDR3 is TGCGCCAGCAGCCCTCTAGGGGGGCTGGTATACGAGCAGTACTTC. This translates into CASSPLGGLVYEQYF.